The clone carrying this T cell receptor beta chain was counted once. Clones were sequenced by immunoSEQ multiplex PCR, and TCRdb holds only the in-frame ones, with some missing. Of some 74,000 clones listed, 83% are singletons. The entry originates in a study of control samples from healthy donors and cancer patients. The V and J ends lost 3 bases and 3 bases, in that order; junction bases with no gene match: 7. CDR1 SEHNR and CDR2 FQNEAQ come from the germline V gene (reference sequence). The CDR3 contains 16 residues. The sequence came from a man in his sixties in good health. The sample comprised blood. The genes are TRBV7-9 and TRBJ2-1, with 8 bases lining up with TRBD2. The CDR3 DNA reads TGTGCCAGCAGCTTTCGTAGCGGGAACATCTACAATGAGCAGTTCTTC. Translated, it gives CASSFRSGNIYNEQFF.